Below are 29 T cell receptor beta chains sequenced from a single sample in a study of T cells after yellow fever vaccination. Each CDR3 protein is one row after TCRdb ran MiXCR on the 5' RACE reads. The table lists hundreds of thousands of distinct CDR3 sequences, around 20% of them singletons, with roughly a sixth in the top ten. This specimen consisted of PBMCs, obtained before the yellow fever booster vaccination. The origin of the receptors is a man aged 18-30 years who received the YFV17D yellow fever vaccine.

This rearrangement joins TRBV7-2 to TRBJ2-2; D gene unclear. Trimming pared 2 bases from V and 4 bases from J, leaving 11 bases between. The CDR3 totals 15 residues. Germline V gene data show CDR1 as SGHTA and CDR2 as FQGNSA. The CDR3 is CASSLRRTVTGELFF. DNA of the CDR3: TGTGCCAGCAGCTTACGTCGGACCGTCACCGGGGAGCTGTTTTTT. Complete variable domain (other parts from reference TRBV7-2 and TRBJ2-2): GAGVSQSPSNKVTEKGKDVELRCDPISGHTALYWYRQSLGQGLEFLIYFQGNSAPDKSGLPSDRFSAERTGGSVSTLTIQRTQQEDSAVYLCASSLRRTVTGELFFGEGSRLTVL.

This chain joins TRBV7-9 and TRBJ1-1; tentative D call: TRBD1 (5 bases). The CDR3 covers 11 residues. In germline, CDR1 is SEHNR, CDR2 FQNEAQ (reference sequence). Trimming removed 4 bases at V and 7 bases at J, with 7 bases between. The CDR3 loop reads CASSSQGEAFF. DNA for the CDR3: TGTGCCAGCAGCTCCCAGGGTGAAGCTTTCTTT.

The V gene is TRBV20-1, the J gene TRBJ2-3; the D gene is possibly TRBD1 (5 bases). Trimming took 3 bases from V and 2 from J, leaving 15 bases between them. The CDR3 consists of 15 residues. Germline V gene lookup returns CDR1 DFQATT and CDR2 SNEGSKA (reference sequence). The CDR3 DNA follows: TGCAGTGCTAGGTTCGCCAGGGTAGCCACAGATACGCAGTATTTT. Translating it yields CSARFARVATDTQYF.

V gene TRBV5-5 combines with J gene TRBJ2-1; D is ambiguous. V lost 3 bases and J lost 7, with 11 bases in between. Germline loops: CDR1 SGHKS, CDR2 YYEKEE (reference sequence). This CDR3 is built from 13 residues. CDR3 sequence reads: CASSSRPSNEQFF. The CDR3 coding sequence is TGTGCCAGCAGCTCCCGACCTAGTAATGAGCAGTTCTTC.

The chain employs TRBV29-1 and TRBJ1-1; D gene uncertain. Germline V gene data show CDR1 as SQVTM and CDR2 as ANQGSEA. This CDR3 comprises 13 residues. The V and J ends lost 0 bases and 0 bases respectively, with 5 bases between them. The CDR3 DNA is TGCAGCGTTGAAGAAATAGTGAACACTGAAGCTTTCTTT. The encoded protein is CSVEEIVNTEAFF.

This clonotype was detected ten times or more. The chain carries TRBV20-1 and TRBJ2-4, with 7 bases fitting TRBD1. Germline V gene sequence: CDR1 DFQATT, CDR2 SNEGSKA (reference sequence). V dropped 5 bases and J dropped 5; count of bases not matched to a gene: 0. The CDR3 has 11 amino acids. CDR3: CSAGTENIQYF. As DNA, the CDR3 is TGCAGTGCTGGGACAGAAAACATTCAGTACTTC.

This chain joins TRBV27 and TRBJ2-6; possibly TRBD2 for D (6 bases). Deletions cut 4 bases from V and 3 bases from J, with 13 bases between. Germline CDR1 reads MNHEY; CDR2 reads SMNVEV (reference sequence). The CDR3 runs 16 residues. CDR3 in amino acids: CASSSPGVVGANVLTF. The CDR3 DNA reads as TGTGCCAGCAGTTCTCCGGGAGTTGTTGGGGCCAACGTCCTGACTTTC.

This clonotype was found a few times. The rearrangement links TRBV11-2 to TRBJ2-1, with 11 nucleotides matching TRBD2. CDR1 is SGHAT and CDR2 is FQNNGV in the germline V gene. Trimming removed 2 bases from V and 8 bases from J; junction bases left unmatched: 5. The CDR3 has 15 residues. The CDR3 here is CASSLISGGADEQFF. For the CDR3, the DNA is TGTGCCAGCAGCTTAATTAGCGGGGGGGCTGATGAGCAGTTCTTC.

The J gene is TRBJ2-1, the V gene TRBV20-1, with 8 bases identical to TRBD2. Trimming removed 6 bases from V and 4 bases from J; junction bases left unmatched: 11. Per the germline V gene, CDR1 is DFQATT and CDR2 is SNEGSKA (reference sequence). This CDR3 is 15 amino acids long. The CDR3 protein is CSASSGGGGYNEQFF. In DNA, the CDR3 is TGCAGTGCCTCCTCGGGAGGCGGGGGGTACAATGAGCAGTTCTTC.

Only a few counts were recorded for this clonotype. The genes are TRBV4-1 and TRBJ2-2; D is possibly TRBD1 (5 bases). The V end lost 6 bases, the J end lost 7 bases, and 12 bases lay between the germline ends. This CDR3 region has 13 residues. The germline gives CDR1 MGHRA, CDR2 YSYEKL. The CDR3 DNA reads as TGCGCCAGCAGAGGGGCATCGGACGGGGAGCTGTTTTTT. It yields the protein CASRGASDGELFF.

This clonotype was recorded a few times. The CDR3 loop reads CSAILPGTGFSNEQFF. The CDR3 nucleotides are TGCAGTGCTATACTCCCCGGGACAGGGTTTAGCAATGAGCAGTTCTTC. V and J are TRBV20-1 and TRBJ2-1; 9 bases fit TRBD1. The CDR3 extends over 16 amino acids. V shed 4 bases and J 6 bases; nucleotides not matched to a gene: 13. Germline loops: CDR1 DFQATT, CDR2 SNEGSKA (reference sequence).

This clonotype was observed a handful of times. The chain has TRBV12-3 or TRBV12-4 and TRBJ1-1; the D gene is possibly TRBD1 (6 bases). Deletions cut 3 bases from V and 7 bases from J, with 15 bases between. The CDR3 runs to 14 residues. CDR3 amino acids: CASSFGGAGVEAFF. The CDR3 region has the DNA TGTGCCAGCAGTTTTGGAGGGGCAGGGGTTGAAGCTTTCTTT.

This rearrangement joins TRBV20-1 to TRBJ2-3, with D unresolved. V lost 6 bases and J lost 2, with 12 bases in between. Germline CDR1 is DFQATT and CDR2 is SNEGSKA (reference sequence). The CDR3 runs 13 residues. The CDR3 nucleotides read TGCAGTGCCCCTCCTCAGACCACAGATACGCAGTATTTT. Its protein is CSAPPQTTDTQYF.

J is TRBJ2-5 and V is TRBV27; a possible D gene is TRBD2 (5 bases). The V gene's germline CDR1 is MNHEY and CDR2 SMNVEV (reference sequence). This CDR3 spans 13 amino acids. Between the trimmed V and J ends, which lost 5 bases and 3 bases, there was a span of 10 bases. The CDR3 is CASSEGGEETQYF. In DNA form, the CDR3 reads TGTGCCAGCAGTGAGGGTGGGGAAGAGACCCAGTACTTC.

This clonotype was counted only a few times. The chain is built from TRBV20-1 and TRBJ2-3, with 9 bases aligning to TRBD2. This CDR3 is 14 amino acids long. Per the germline V gene, CDR1 is DFQATT and CDR2 is SNEGSKA (reference sequence). V shed 3 bases, J shed 6 bases, and the junction held 7 bases outside the gene matches. DNA for the CDR3: TGCAGTGCTAGTAACGCGGGGGGGCCGGATACGCAGTATTTT. This sequence encodes CSASNAGGPDTQYF.

This clonotype turned up a few times. The chain is built from TRBV7-2 and TRBJ2-3; 16 bases match TRBD2. Germline CDR1 SGHTA, CDR2 FQGNSA. CDR3 size: 17 residues. Trimming removed 5 bases from V and 4 bases from J; junction bases left unmatched: 6. DNA of the CDR3: TGTGCCAGCAGCCATTCCGGGACTAGCGGGGGGGCAGATACGCAGTATTTT. Translation: CASSHSGTSGGADTQYF.

In the case of this clonotype: At one end, the junction sequence differs from germline, possibly due to a read error. The CDR3 DNA sequence: TGTGCCAGCAGCCTGGGGACAGAGTCGGACTTC. Amino acids: CASSLGTESDF. The rearrangement uses TRBV12-3 or TRBV12-4 and TRBJ2-7, with 7 bases that match TRBD1. The CDR3 extends over 11 amino acids.

V gene TRBV28 combines with J gene TRBJ1-1, with D possibly TRBD1 on 6 matching bases. Germline values: CDR1 MDHEN, CDR2 SYDVKM. Trimming shortened V by 8 bases and J by 10 bases, and 35 bases separated the two germline ends. The CDR3 loop spans 18 amino acids. The CDR3 DNA follows: TGTGCCAGCTTCCTTAAATTGAGGATACAGGGACGTAAATCGGGAGCTTTCTTT. Translating gives CASFLKLRIQGRKSGAFF.

This clonotype came up a few times. V usage is TRBV7-8 and J usage is TRBJ2-5, with D perhaps given as TRBD1 or TRBD2 (5 bases each). The CDR3 spans 14 residues. Germline V gives CDR1 SGHVS, CDR2 FQNEAQ. Trimming left V 5 bases short and J 2 bases short, with 12 bases between. The CDR3 DNA reads as TGTGCCAGCAGCCGGGGACGGGTACAAGAGACCCAGTACTTC. It codes for CASSRGRVQETQYF.

This clonotype has just a few counts. The V and J genes are TRBV2 and TRBJ2-3, with 9 positions matching TRBD2. From germline, CDR1 is SNHLY and CDR2 FYNNEI. CDR3 length: 17 amino acids. Trimming took 3 bases from V and 2 from J; bases not matched to a gene: 9. DNA of the CDR3: TGTGCCAGCAGTGAGACCTTGACGGGACTAGCCACAGATACGCAGTATTTT. Amino acids: CASSETLTGLATDTQYF.

This clonotype was seen a few times. V usage is TRBV5-1 and J usage is TRBJ2-1, with D tentatively TRBD2 (7 bases). Per germline, CDR1 SGHRS and CDR2 YFSETQ. The CDR3 contains 16 residues. Between the trimmed V and J ends, which lost 2 bases and 8 bases, there was a span of 20 bases. The CDR3 nucleotides are TGCGCCAGCAGCTTAGGTAGGCGGGGGCGACGTGATGAGCAGTTCTTC. Its translation is CASSLGRRGRRDEQFF.

This chain uses TRBV12-3 or TRBV12-4 with TRBJ1-2, with D perhaps TRBD1 (6 bases). Between the trimmed V and J ends, which lost 3 bases and 7 bases, there was a span of 12 bases. The CDR3 is 13 amino acids. In DNA form, the CDR3 reads TGTGCCAGCAGTTTCCCTTTAGGGGGTGGCTACACCTTC. Its translation: CASSFPLGGGYTF.

The V gene is TRBV4-3, the J gene TRBJ1-2; possible D gene TRBD1, 5 bases. Germline V lookup: CDR1 LGHNA, CDR2 YSLEER. The V end was cut by 5 bases, the J end by 7 bases, with 14 bases between. This CDR3 comprises 13 residues. CDR3 bases: TGCGCCAGCAGCGAAGGAACAGGACTTGGCTACACCTTC. Amino acids: CASSEGTGLGYTF.

The V gene is TRBV6-5, the J gene TRBJ2-7; 11 nucleotides line up with TRBD1. Germline V gives CDR1 MNHEY, CDR2 SVGAGI. The trim removed 5 bases at V and 4 bases at J, leaving 7 bases unmatched. The CDR3 has 15 residues. Here the CDR3 DNA reads TGTGCCAGCAGTGGATGGGACAGGGGGAGGTACGAGCAGTACTTC. As protein: CASSGWDRGRYEQYF.

This clonotype turned up a few times. The rearrangement joins TRBV7-2 to TRBJ1-2, with 7 nucleotides matching TRBD1. The CDR3 contains 16 residues. CDR1 is SGHTA and CDR2 is FQGNSA in the germline V gene. Trimming took 4 bases from V and 0 from J; bases not matched to a gene: 8. The CDR3 DNA reads as TGTGCCAGCAGCTCTTACCTAGGGGGCCCTAACTATGGCTACACCTTC. Translated: CASSSYLGGPNYGYTF.

In this sample, this clonotype turned up many times. CDR3: CASSAIATEETQYF. DNA for the CDR3: TGTGCCAGCAGCGCGATCGCGACCGAAGAGACCCAGTACTTC. The gene calls are TRBV25-1 and TRBJ2-5; D ambiguous. Germline assignment: CDR1 MGHDK and CDR2 SYGVNS. Trimming removed 6 bases from V and 3 bases from J, with 14 bases in between. The CDR3 consists of 14 residues.

This clonotype was detected many times. The chain combines TRBV24-1 with TRBJ2-2, with D maybe TRBD1 (5 bases). This CDR3 is built from 14 residues. CDR1 is KGHDR, CDR2 SFDVKD, per germline. Trimming stripped 4 bases from V and 6 bases from J, with 11 bases between. The CDR3 sequence: CATSEPRVSGELFF. In DNA form, the CDR3 reads TGTGCCACCAGTGAACCCAGGGTATCCGGGGAGCTGTTTTTT.

This clonotype occurred a few times. The rearrangement joins TRBV29-1 to TRBJ1-2, with TRBD1 matching over 7 bases. This CDR3 is built from 15 residues. J gave up 8 bases and V 6 bases, and 18 bases lay outside the gene matches. Germline V gene data show CDR1 as SQVTM and CDR2 as ANQGSEA. The CDR3 coding sequence is TGCAGCGTGGGGGCTATGACTGACAGGGCGGAGGGCTACACCTTC. Translating gives CSVGAMTDRAEGYTF.

The V call is TRBV11-2, the J call TRBJ2-7; no firm D call. V was trimmed by 4 bases and J by 9 bases, leaving 25 bases between them. This CDR3 has 16 amino acids. CDR1 is SGHAT and CDR2 is FQNNGV in the germline V gene. CDR3 protein: CASSSLTKQPSESQYF. The CDR3 DNA is TGTGCCAGCAGCTCTCTTACGAAACAGCCCTCGGAGTCGCAGTACTTC.